This TCR beta chain is from a study of shared clonotypes between healthy human individuals. This CDR3 is 12 amino acids long. Germline V CDR1 and CDR2: KGHSH, LQKENI. V was pared by 5 bases and J by 10 bases, with 14 bases between. Profiling relied on immunoSEQ multiplex PCR, and the TCRdb table lists in-frame clones only, not all of them. The table has approximately 2,300,000 clones, around 90% seen once; the top ten hold more than 0.35%. Partitioning of CD4+ cells yielded a CD45RA+ naive subset and a CD45RA-negative memory subset. The receptor's source is a man between 18 and 29 years old in good health. Some clones in this sample may be carry-over from other donors' samples. The sequenced sample consisted of naive CD4+ T cells from PBMCs. The subset was: CD45RA+ positively selected. The genes are TRBV18 and TRBJ1-1; D not certain. DNA of the CDR3: TGTGCCAGCTCAGAATACTATGGTGGAGCTTTCTTT. Its translation: CASSEYYGGAFF.